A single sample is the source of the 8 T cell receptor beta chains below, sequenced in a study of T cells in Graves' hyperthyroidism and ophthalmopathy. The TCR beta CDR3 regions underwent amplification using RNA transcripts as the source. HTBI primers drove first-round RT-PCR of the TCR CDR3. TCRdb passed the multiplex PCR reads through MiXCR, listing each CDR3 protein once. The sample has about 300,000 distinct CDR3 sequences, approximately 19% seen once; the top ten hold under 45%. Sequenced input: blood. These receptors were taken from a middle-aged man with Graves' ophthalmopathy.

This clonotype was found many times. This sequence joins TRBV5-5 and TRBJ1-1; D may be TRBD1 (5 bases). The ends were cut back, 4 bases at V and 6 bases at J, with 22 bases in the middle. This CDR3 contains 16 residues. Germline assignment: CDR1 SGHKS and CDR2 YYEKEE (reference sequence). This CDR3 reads CASSDSGGQAPSEAFF. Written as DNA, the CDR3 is TGTGCCAGCAGCGACAGCGGCGGACAAGCGCCTTCTGAAGCTTTCTTT.

DNA for the CDR3: TGTGCCTATAACACTGAAGCTTTCTTT. The encoded protein is CAYNTEAFF. The rearrangement uses TRBV14 and TRBJ1-1; D unclear. This CDR3 region has 9 residues. The ends were cut back, 11 bases at V and 2 bases at J, with 3 bases in the middle. The germline V gene has CDR1 SGHDN and CDR2 FVKESK.

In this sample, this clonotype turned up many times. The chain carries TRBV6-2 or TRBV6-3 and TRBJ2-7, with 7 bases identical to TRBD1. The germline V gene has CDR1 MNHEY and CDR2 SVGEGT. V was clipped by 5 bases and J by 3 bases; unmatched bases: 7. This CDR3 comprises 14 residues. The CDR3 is CASSNGNRGYEQYF. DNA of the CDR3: TGTGCCAGCAGTAACGGAAACAGGGGCTACGAGCAGTACTTC.

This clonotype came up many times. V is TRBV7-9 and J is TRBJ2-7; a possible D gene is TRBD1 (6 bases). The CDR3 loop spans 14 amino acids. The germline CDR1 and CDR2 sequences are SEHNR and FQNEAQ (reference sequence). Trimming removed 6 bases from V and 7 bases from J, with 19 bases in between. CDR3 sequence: CASRSTGPSGEQYF. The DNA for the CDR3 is TGTGCCAGCAGGTCCACAGGGCCTTCTGGGGAGCAGTACTTC.

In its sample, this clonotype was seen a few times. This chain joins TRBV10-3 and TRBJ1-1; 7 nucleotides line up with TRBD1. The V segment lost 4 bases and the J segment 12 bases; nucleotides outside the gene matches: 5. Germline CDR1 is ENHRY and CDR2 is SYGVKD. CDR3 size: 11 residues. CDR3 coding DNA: TGTGCCATCAGTGGACAGGGCTATACTTTCTTT. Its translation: CAISGQGYTFF.

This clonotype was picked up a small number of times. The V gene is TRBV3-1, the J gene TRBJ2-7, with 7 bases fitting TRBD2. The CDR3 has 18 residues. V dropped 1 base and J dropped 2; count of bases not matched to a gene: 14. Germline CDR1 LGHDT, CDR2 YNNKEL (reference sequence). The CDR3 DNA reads TGTGCCAGCAGCCAAGTCCGAGCTTGGGGGGGTTGTACCTACGAGCAGTACTTC. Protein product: CASSQVRAWGGCTYEQYF.

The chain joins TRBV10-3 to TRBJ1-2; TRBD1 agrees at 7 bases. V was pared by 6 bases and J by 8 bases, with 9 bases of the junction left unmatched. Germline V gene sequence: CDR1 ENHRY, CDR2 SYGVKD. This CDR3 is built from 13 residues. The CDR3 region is CAIRDRPSRGYTF. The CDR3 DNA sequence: TGTGCCATCAGGGACAGGCCTTCGCGGGGCTACACCTTC.

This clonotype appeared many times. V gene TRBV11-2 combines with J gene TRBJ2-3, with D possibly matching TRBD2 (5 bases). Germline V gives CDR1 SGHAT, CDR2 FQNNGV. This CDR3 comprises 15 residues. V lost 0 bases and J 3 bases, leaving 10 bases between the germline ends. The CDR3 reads CASSLEIARTDTQYF. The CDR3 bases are TGTGCCAGCAGCTTAGAAATAGCGCGGACAGATACGCAGTATTTT.